These 21 T cell receptor beta chains were all obtained from the same sample, sequenced in a study of blood T cells in healthy people across ages. Together with a sample-barcoded 5' primer, a J-beta primer mix was included in a second PCR lasting about 6 to 11 cycles. TCRdb recomputed calls from the 5' RACE reads with MiXCR, one row per CDR3 protein. The sample carries some 1,800,000 distinct CDR3 sequences, 30% to 40% recorded once. Material: blood. The receptors were gathered from a human donor in good health.

This clonotype was recorded at least ten times. The V call is TRBV7-2, the J call TRBJ2-7; TRBD1 matches 10 bases. Germline loops: CDR1 SGHTA, CDR2 FQGNSA. CDR3 length: 14 amino acids. The junction had 7 bases not matched to a gene; V was cut back by 5 bases and J by 6 bases. This chain's CDR3 is CASSLRDRGLEQYF. The CDR3 DNA reads as TGTGCCAGCAGCCTCCGGGACAGGGGCCTCGAGCAGTACTTC.

This clonotype was observed a handful of times. The chain uses TRBV4-3 and TRBJ2-7, with 11 bases matching TRBD2. The CDR3 has 17 amino acids. The V gene end was trimmed by 0 bases and the J gene end by 1 base; junction bases not matched to a gene: 5. The germline V gene encodes CDR1 LGHNA and CDR2 YSLEER. CDR3 residues: CASSQDSSGGLSYEQYF. CDR3 DNA: TGCGCCAGCAGCCAAGATTCTAGCGGGGGGCTATCCTACGAGCAGTACTTC.

The chain links TRBV20-1 to TRBJ1-6; possibly TRBD1 for D (5 bases). Trimming stripped 6 bases from V and 7 bases from J, with 7 bases between. CDR3 length: 11 residues. CDR1 is DFQATT and CDR2 is SNEGSKA in the germline V gene (reference sequence). The CDR3 loop reads CSAAGNSPLHF. The CDR3 DNA reads TGCAGTGCAGCAGGGAATTCACCCCTCCACTTT.

This clonotype was seen a handful of times. The rearrangement uses TRBV5-1 and TRBJ2-3, with 8 bases lining up with TRBD1. Germline lookup yields CDR1 SGHRS and CDR2 YFSETQ. V shed 4 bases and J 0 bases; nucleotides not matched to a gene: 7. The CDR3 has 16 residues. The CDR3 sequence is CASSLIRDRSTDTQYF. The CDR3 DNA reads TGCGCCAGCAGCCTAATCCGGGACAGGAGCACAGATACGCAGTATTTT.

This clonotype came up a few times. One end of the junction fails to match germline, which may point to a read error. J is TRBJ2-3 and V is TRBV7-2, with 7 bases aligning to TRBD1. Germline V CDR1 and CDR2: SGHTA, FQGNSA. The CDR3 totals 13 residues. The CDR3 region is CASSLVWTGTQYF. The CDR3, as DNA: TGTGCCAGCAGCTTAGTATGGACAGGTACGCAGTATTTT.

The V gene is TRBV6-5, the J gene TRBJ1-2; D possibly corresponds to TRBD1 (5 bases). Germline-derived CDR1 and CDR2 are MNHEY and SVGAGI. The CDR3 totals 17 residues. Trimming pared 6 bases from V and 7 bases from J, leaving 27 bases between. The CDR3 loop reads CASRYRGSRSGGGGYTF. In nucleotides, the CDR3 is TGTGCCAGCAGATATCGGGGAAGCCGTTCTGGGGGGGGTGGCTACACCTTC.

The gene calls are TRBV27 and TRBJ2-7; no definite D call. Germline lookup yields CDR1 MNHEY and CDR2 SMNVEV (reference sequence). CDR3 length: 14 residues. V was shortened by 8 bases and J by 2 bases, with 16 bases between the two germline ends. Here the CDR3 reads CASRLDRMTYEQYF. The CDR3 bases are TGTGCCAGCCGCCTAGATCGGATGACCTACGAGCAGTACTTC.

The chain links TRBV6-1 to TRBJ1-5, with a weak D call TRBD1 (5 bases). Germline loops: CDR1 MNHNS, CDR2 SASEGT. The V end lost 10 bases, the J end lost 3 bases, and 19 bases lay between the germline ends. The CDR3 extends over 15 amino acids. The CDR3 nucleotides read TGTGCCACAGCTTGGAGGCAGGGAAACAATCAGCCCCAGCATTTT. This translates into CATAWRQGNNQPQHF.

V is TRBV28 and J is TRBJ1-2, with TRBD1 as a possible D gene (5 bases). This CDR3 has 11 residues. V was cut by 9 bases and J by 7 bases, with 12 bases left in between. CDR1 is MDHEN, CDR2 SYDVKM, per germline. In DNA, the CDR3 is TGTGCCAGTGTTGGGGGAGGTGGCTACACCTTC. Translating gives CASVGGGGYTF.

This chain connects TRBV15 to TRBJ2-1; 14 nucleotides agree with TRBD2. Germline CDR1 is LNHNV and CDR2 is YYDKDF (reference sequence). The CDR3 is 18 amino acids. With 0 bases clipped from V and 6 bases from J, the junction kept 7 bases outside the gene matches. The CDR3: CATSRDPTSGGVVNEQFF. The DNA for the CDR3 is TGTGCCACCAGCAGAGATCCGACTAGCGGGGGGGTGGTCAATGAGCAGTTCTTC.

The rearrangement uses TRBV4-2 and TRBJ2-5, with TRBD2 identical over 8 bases. V was clipped by 5 bases and J by 3 bases; unmatched bases: 5. Per the germline V gene, CDR1 is LGHNA and CDR2 is YNFKEQ. The length of the CDR3 is 14 residues. The CDR3: CASSKRRGEETQYF. The CDR3, as DNA: TGTGCCAGCAGCAAAAGGCGGGGGGAAGAGACCCAGTACTTC.

A few counts support this clonotype. The chain links TRBV7-9 to TRBJ2-7; TRBD2 might be the D (6 bases). This CDR3 contains 13 residues. Trimming took off 5 bases at V and 6 bases at J, with 14 bases between the two ends. CDR1 SEHNR and CDR2 FQNEAQ come from the germline V gene (reference sequence). The CDR3 spells CASSLIVGGEQYF. In DNA form, the CDR3 reads TGTGCCAGCAGCCTAATCGTGGGAGGCGAGCAGTACTTC.

The V gene is TRBV29-1, the J gene TRBJ1-1; TRBD1 agrees at 7 bases. The CDR3 is 11 residues long. Unmatched junction bases numbered 5, after V lost 6 bases and J lost 7 bases. Germline assignment: CDR1 SQVTM and CDR2 ANQGSEA. The CDR3 sequence: CSVEGAIEAFF. The CDR3 DNA sequence: TGCAGCGTAGAGGGGGCTATTGAAGCTTTCTTT.

This clonotype has just a few counts. The chain links TRBV4-1 to TRBJ2-3; D remains ambiguous. The V gene lost 1 base and the J gene lost 0 bases, with 8 bases spanning the gap. The CDR3 covers 15 residues. Germline V gives CDR1 MGHRA, CDR2 YSYEKL. The CDR3 here is CASSQAEFSTDTQYF. CDR3 DNA sequence: TGCGCCAGCAGCCAAGCGGAGTTTAGCACAGATACGCAGTATTTT.

The V and J genes are TRBV7-3 and TRBJ2-7, with D hard to call. The germline V gene has CDR1 SGHTA and CDR2 FQGTGA. The CDR3 spans 14 residues. The germline V and J ends were trimmed by 5 bases and 2 bases, with 13 bases remaining between them. CDR3 in DNA: TGTGCCAGCAGCGGAGATCCAGGTCCCTACGAGCAGTACTTC. Translating it yields CASSGDPGPYEQYF.

The chain employs TRBV4-3 and TRBJ2-5; 11 bases fit TRBD2. The V gene end was trimmed by 1 base and the J gene end by 5 bases; junction bases not matched to a gene: 9. This CDR3 has 17 residues. CDR1 LGHNA and CDR2 YSLEER come from the germline V gene. CDR3 sequence reads: CASSQGGSGGAWETQYF. Here the CDR3 DNA reads TGCGCCAGCAGCCAAGGGGGTAGCGGGGGGGCTTGGGAGACCCAGTACTTC.

The rearrangement joins TRBV15 to TRBJ2-1, with D perhaps TRBD1 (6 bases). The CDR3 is made up of 15 amino acids. Between the trimmed V and J ends, which lost 3 bases and 9 bases, there was a span of 18 bases. Germline-derived CDR1 and CDR2 are LNHNV and YYDKDF (reference sequence). The CDR3 DNA reads as TGTGCCACCAGCAGCAATCCAGGGGTTCGCTCTGAGCAGTTCTTC. This translates into CATSSNPGVRSEQFF.

The chain recombines TRBV10-3 with TRBJ1-2; 7 bases are a match to TRBD1. The CDR3 runs to 13 residues. The V and J ends lost 7 bases and 10 bases, in that order; junction bases with no gene match: 12. Per germline, CDR1 ENHRY and CDR2 SYGVKD. The CDR3 here is CAITKDRSLDYTF. The CDR3 bases are TGTGCCATCACTAAGGACAGGTCTCTTGACTACACCTTC.

V gene TRBV7-3 combines with J gene TRBJ2-1; 15 nucleotides align to TRBD2. The CDR3 is 22 amino acids. With 4 bases clipped from V and 4 bases from J, the junction kept 20 bases outside the gene matches. Germline CDR1 reads SGHTA; CDR2 reads FQGTGA. CDR3: CASSSISGVGLAGGRWYNEQFF. CDR3 sequence (DNA): TGTGCCAGCAGCTCCATAAGTGGGGTCGGACTAGCGGGGGGGCGGTGGTACAATGAGCAGTTCTTC.

This clonotype was observed a few times. This sequence joins TRBV20-1 and TRBJ1-2, with D maybe TRBD1 (6 bases). Trimming stripped 4 bases from V and 6 bases from J, with 24 bases between. Germline V gene data show CDR1 as DFQATT and CDR2 as SNEGSKA (reference sequence). This CDR3 has 16 amino acids. The CDR3 protein is CSAKRGSKLGWDGYTF. CDR3 in DNA: TGCAGTGCTAAAAGGGGGTCAAAGCTAGGCTGGGATGGCTACACCTTC.

Remarks on this clonotype: The junction and the germline gene differ at one end; a read error may be behind it. The gene calls are TRBV25-1 and TRBJ2-1, with 10 nucleotides matching TRBD1. Germline loops: CDR1 MGHDK, CDR2 SYGVNS. The CDR3 length is 15 residues. CDR3 region: CAGSEYWDRGNEQFF. The CDR3 DNA reads TGTGCCGGCAGCGAATATTGGGACAGGGGTAATGAGCAGTTCTTC.